These 30 T cell receptor beta chains share one sample of origin, sequenced in a study of T cell responses to AZD1222 COVID-19 vaccine. The method was immunoSEQ multiplex PCR; TCRdb's version includes in-frame clones alone and lacks a portion of them. The sample holds 150,000 to 250,000 clones, 90% to 95% seen once. Sequenced here: peripheral blood, sampled 28 days after the second AZD1222 dose. Every receptor here comes from an adult who received the AZD1222 COVID-19 vaccine.

CDR3 in DNA: TGTGCCAGTACTACAGGGGGCTCCTATCAGCCCCAGCATTTT. Protein: CASTTGGSYQPQHF. The chain is built from TRBV19 and TRBJ1-5; 9 bases map to TRBD1. Germline V gene data show CDR1 as LNHDA and CDR2 as SQIVND (reference sequence). J lost 5 bases, V lost 7 bases, and 6 bases had no gene match. The CDR3 length is 14 residues.

The gene calls are TRBV24-1 and TRBJ1-2, with D possibly being TRBD1 (5 bases). Per the germline V gene, CDR1 is KGHDR and CDR2 is SFDVKD. The CDR3 extends over 14 amino acids. The V end was cut by 4 bases, the J end by 2 bases, with 10 bases between. The CDR3 here is CATSDPGRNYGYTF. The CDR3 nucleotides read TGTGCCACCAGTGACCCGGGACGGAACTATGGCTACACCTTC.

The V gene is TRBV10-1, the J gene TRBJ2-2; D possibly corresponds to TRBD1 (5 bases). Germline CDR1 and CDR2: WNHNN and SYGVQD (reference sequence). The V end lost 1 base, the J end lost 5 bases, and 14 bases lay between the germline ends. The CDR3 totals 16 residues. In DNA, the CDR3 is TGCGCCAGCAGTGAGTTCCAGGGCGGTTGGACCGGGGAGCTGTTTTTT. Translated: CASSEFQGGWTGELFF.

The chain employs TRBV21-1 and TRBJ1-1; the D call in the table, TRBD1, was not verified against the DNA. TRBV21-1 is deemed a pseudogene. This CDR3 is 16 amino acids long. The CDR3 nucleotides are TGTGCCAGCAGCAAGGACAGCTATCCTATGAACACTGAAGCTTTCTTT. Encoded protein: CASSKDSYPMNTEAFF.

CDR3 sequence (DNA): TGTGCCTGGAACAAACACCCCGGAGGGGGGGTCTACGAGCAGTACTTC. Its translation is CAWNKHPGGGVYEQYF. The chain is built from TRBV30 and TRBJ2-7, with D maybe TRBD2 (7 bases). Trimming took off 4 bases at V and 3 bases at J, with 22 bases between the two ends. Germline V lookup: CDR1 GTSNPN, CDR2 SVGIG (reference sequence). This CDR3 comprises 16 residues.

The chain is built from TRBV5-5 and TRBJ1-1; D remains ambiguous. CDR3 length equals 14 residues. Trimming took 0 bases from V and 3 from J, leaving 9 bases between them. Germline values: CDR1 SGHKS, CDR2 YYEKEE (reference sequence). CDR3 loop: CASSLALYDTEAFF. CDR3 DNA: TGTGCCAGCAGCTTGGCCCTCTACGACACTGAAGCTTTCTTT.

The rearrangement joins TRBV11-2 to TRBJ2-1, with 8 bases identical to TRBD2. The length of the CDR3 is 15 residues. Germline-derived CDR1 and CDR2 are SGHAT and FQNNGV. Unmatched junction bases numbered 10, after V lost 5 bases and J lost 7 bases. For the CDR3, the DNA is TGTGCCAGCAGCCCCCGGGGACGACTAGCGAATGAGCAGTTCTTC. Translation gives CASSPRGRLANEQFF.

This clone was counted a single time. The rearrangement joins TRBV29-1 to TRBJ2-7; the match to TRBD1 covers 7 bases. The germline CDR1 and CDR2 sequences are SQVTM and ANQGSEA. After removal of 3 bases from V and 7 bases from J, the junction contained 3 bases not matched to a gene. The CDR3 length is 11 residues. CDR3 coding DNA: TGCAGCGTTGATTTACAGGGGGAGCAGTACTTC. It codes for CSVDLQGEQYF.

The rearrangement joins TRBV19 to TRBJ1-2, with 7 bases aligning to TRBD1. Germline loops: CDR1 LNHDA, CDR2 SQIVND (reference sequence). This CDR3 region has 13 residues. V shed 7 bases and J 8 bases; nucleotides not matched to a gene: 10. The CDR3 DNA sequence: TGTGCCAGTATTCCAGGACAGGCTGGAGGCTACACCTTC. Protein sequence: CASIPGQAGGYTF.

The rearrangement links TRBV4-1 to TRBJ2-2; 7 nucleotides match TRBD1. V lost 2 bases, J lost 5 bases, and 5 bases stayed unmatched. Germline-derived CDR1 and CDR2 are MGHRA and YSYEKL. The CDR3 length is 15 residues. The CDR3, as DNA: TGCGCCAGCAGCCAAACAGGGGTTGGAACCGGGGAGCTGTTTTTT. Translation gives CASSQTGVGTGELFF.

The chain uses TRBV2 and TRBJ2-7, with TRBD2 identical over 11 bases. The CDR3 runs to 14 residues. The germline CDR1 and CDR2 sequences are SNHLY and FYNNEI. J was trimmed by 2 bases and V by 5 bases; bases with no gene match: 2. CDR3 in amino acids: CASSTSGSTYEQYF. CDR3 nucleotide sequence: TGTGCCAGCAGTACTAGCGGGAGTACCTACGAGCAGTACTTC.

The rearrangement links TRBV5-1 to TRBJ2-2; TRBD2 matches 8 bases. Trimming took 4 bases from V and 4 from J; bases not matched to a gene: 6. The germline CDR1 and CDR2 sequences are SGHRS and YFSETQ. The CDR3 totals 15 residues. CDR3 sequence (DNA): TGCGCCAGCAGCGTGGCAGCGGGAGCCACCGGGGAGCTGTTTTTT. Encoded protein: CASSVAAGATGELFF.

This clone was recorded a few times. This rearrangement joins TRBV4-2 to TRBJ2-2, with D possibly TRBD2 on 5 matching bases. Germline values: CDR1 LGHNA, CDR2 YNFKEQ. The CDR3 extends over 14 amino acids. With 3 bases removed from V and 4 bases from J, the gap between germline ends came to 9 bases. The CDR3: CASSQLTSTGELFF. The DNA of the CDR3 is TGTGCCAGCAGCCAGCTAACTAGCACCGGGGAGCTGTTTTTT.

The chain carries TRBV5-1 and TRBJ1-2; no definite D call. CDR1 is SGHRS and CDR2 is YFSETQ in the germline V gene. Trimming stripped 2 bases from V and 0 bases from J, with 5 bases between. The CDR3 consists of 13 residues. CDR3 sequence: CASSFTPNYGYTF. CDR3 sequence (DNA): TGCGCCAGCAGCTTCACACCTAACTATGGCTACACCTTC.

V is TRBV11-3 and J is TRBJ1-2, with D uncertain. This CDR3 is 13 amino acids long. V lost 1 base to trimming and J lost 0 bases, with 3 bases between them. Per germline, CDR1 SGHNT and CDR2 YENEEA. CDR3 bases: TGTGCCAGCAGCTTAGGTGCTAACTATGGCTACACCTTC. It specifies CASSLGANYGYTF.

This sequence joins TRBV5-1 and TRBJ1-6, with TRBD1 matching over 8 bases. This CDR3 is built from 14 residues. Germline V lookup: CDR1 SGHRS, CDR2 YFSETQ. The V segment lost 0 bases and the J segment 8 bases; nucleotides outside the gene matches: 1. The CDR3 nucleotides read TGCGCCAGCAGCTTGGCAGGGGGCGATTCACCCCTCCACTTT. Translated: CASSLAGGDSPLHF.

The CDR3 sequence is CASSLGTSGRIWLFF. The DNA for the CDR3 is TGTGCCAGCAGCTTAGGGACTAGCGGGAGAATTTGGCTGTTTTTT. The gene calls are TRBV7-8 and TRBJ2-2; 13 positions agree with TRBD2. CDR1 and CDR2 (germline): SGHVS, FQNEAQ. CDR3 length equals 15 residues. Germline trimming cut 1 base from V and 13 bases from J; bases unmatched to any gene: 6.

The rearrangement links TRBV4-2 to TRBJ2-7; a possible D gene is TRBD1 (6 bases). Germline CDR1 LGHNA, CDR2 YNFKEQ. With 3 bases removed from V and 6 bases from J, the gap between germline ends came to 18 bases. The CDR3 contains 15 residues. Here the CDR3 reads CASSQVTAGAREQYF. The CDR3 coding sequence is TGTGCCAGCAGCCAGGTGACAGCAGGGGCGCGCGAGCAGTACTTC.

This clone came up a few times. The rearrangement links TRBV2 to TRBJ2-5, with 7 bases aligning to TRBD1. The germline gives CDR1 SNHLY, CDR2 FYNNEI. V gave up 4 bases and J gave up 1 base; unmatched junction bases: 0. The CDR3 covers 13 residues. The CDR3 is CASSGQGQETQYF. The CDR3 DNA reads as TGTGCCAGCAGTGGACAGGGCCAAGAGACCCAGTACTTC.

This clone was observed a handful of times. The CDR3 bases are TGTGCCTGGAGTGTACGAGGGACAGGGGTGAGCTATGGCTACACCTTC. Translated: CAWSVRGTGVSYGYTF. The genes are TRBV30 and TRBJ1-2, with 10 bases lining up with TRBD1. This CDR3 is 16 amino acids long. CDR1 is GTSNPN, CDR2 SVGIG, per germline (reference sequence). Losses at the gene ends were 0 bases for V and 4 bases for J; bases not matched to a gene: 8.

V is TRBV7-2 and J is TRBJ2-7; D perhaps matches TRBD1 (6 bases). This CDR3 comprises 14 residues. In germline, CDR1 is SGHTA, CDR2 FQGNSA. Trimming cost V 3 bases and J 4 bases, with 13 bases left between them. The CDR3 here is CASSLWQGSYEQYF. The CDR3 DNA reads as TGTGCCAGCAGCTTGTGGCAGGGGTCTTACGAGCAGTACTTC.

The chain is built from TRBV7-3 and TRBJ2-5, with D possibly matching TRBD2 (6 bases). Trimming cost V 4 bases and J 2 bases, with 8 bases left between them. Germline V gene sequence: CDR1 SGHTA, CDR2 FQGTGA. The length of the CDR3 is 13 residues. CDR3 loop: CASSSSGQETQYF. The CDR3 DNA reads TGTGCCAGCAGCTCGAGCGGGCAAGAGACCCAGTACTTC.

The chain uses TRBV11-2 and TRBJ2-5; 9 bases agree with TRBD2. J lost 5 bases, V lost 0 bases, and 7 bases had no gene match. Looked up from germline, CDR1 is SGHAT and CDR2 is FQNNGV. The length of the CDR3 is 16 residues. In DNA form, the CDR3 reads TGTGCCAGCAGCTTAGAAGCGGGAGGCTTGATGGAGACCCAGTACTTC. It encodes CASSLEAGGLMETQYF.

About this clone: The same CDR3 can be traced to other DNA sequences in this sample. V and J are TRBV12-3 or TRBV12-4 and TRBJ1-1, with D uncertain. The CDR3 runs to 12 residues. V was trimmed by 5 bases and J by 5 bases, leaving 9 bases between them. DNA for the CDR3: TGTGCCAGCAGTCAGGAGGGAACTGAAGCTTTCTTT. It codes for CASSQEGTEAFF.

This rearrangement joins TRBV18 to TRBJ2-3, with D perhaps TRBD1 (6 bases). Germline V gene sequence: CDR1 KGHSH, CDR2 LQKENI. CDR3 length equals 17 residues. V lost 4 bases to trimming and J lost 3 bases, with 20 bases between them. The CDR3 DNA is TGTGCCAGCTCACGCGTCCCCGGGACAAAGTGGACAGATACGCAGTATTTT. This sequence encodes CASSRVPGTKWTDTQYF.

This chain links TRBV7-9 with TRBJ2-2; D ambiguous. The germline V gene has CDR1 SEHNR and CDR2 FQNEAQ (reference sequence). V shed 1 base and J shed 6 bases, with 3 bases lying between them. This CDR3 is built from 12 residues. DNA for the CDR3: TGTGCCAGCAGCTTAGGAGCCGGGGAGCTGTTTTTT. Protein product: CASSLGAGELFF.

The CDR3 DNA follows: TGTGCCAGCAGCTTAAGACTAGCGGGAGCCCTCACAGATACGCAGTATTTT. Amino acid sequence: CASSLRLAGALTDTQYF. The chain joins TRBV7-3 to TRBJ2-3; 12 nucleotides match TRBD2. CDR3 length: 17 residues. J lost 2 bases, V lost 1 base, and 4 bases had no gene match. Looked up from germline, CDR1 is SGHTA and CDR2 is FQGTGA.

This clone was seen a single time. V is TRBV3-1 (or the pseudogene TRBV3-2) and J is TRBJ1-2; D might be TRBD1 (6 bases). CDR1 LGHDT and CDR2 YNNKEL come from the germline V gene (reference sequence). There are 13 residues in the CDR3. Trimming left V 6 bases short and J 0 bases short, with 8 bases between. The CDR3 here is CASRGTPNYGYTF. The CDR3, as DNA: TGTGCCAGCAGGGGGACACCTAACTATGGCTACACCTTC.

CDR3 sequence (DNA): TGTGCCAGCAGCCGATCTAGCGGGAGGCCCACAGATACGCAGTATTTT. Translating it yields CASSRSSGRPTDTQYF. V is TRBV6-2 or TRBV6-3 and J is TRBJ2-3, with 11 bases aligning to TRBD2. V lost 6 bases and J lost 2; bases outside the gene matches: 7. This CDR3 region has 16 residues. Germline CDR1 is MNHEY and CDR2 is SVGEGT.

This chain joins TRBV28 and TRBJ1-5; no clear D. V was clipped by 3 bases and J by 3 bases, with 12 bases between them. Germline loops: CDR1 MDHEN, CDR2 SYDVKM. This CDR3 spans 15 amino acids. The CDR3 loop reads CASSFLGELNQPQHF. CDR3 coding DNA: TGTGCCAGCAGTTTCCTCGGAGAACTCAATCAGCCCCAGCATTTT.